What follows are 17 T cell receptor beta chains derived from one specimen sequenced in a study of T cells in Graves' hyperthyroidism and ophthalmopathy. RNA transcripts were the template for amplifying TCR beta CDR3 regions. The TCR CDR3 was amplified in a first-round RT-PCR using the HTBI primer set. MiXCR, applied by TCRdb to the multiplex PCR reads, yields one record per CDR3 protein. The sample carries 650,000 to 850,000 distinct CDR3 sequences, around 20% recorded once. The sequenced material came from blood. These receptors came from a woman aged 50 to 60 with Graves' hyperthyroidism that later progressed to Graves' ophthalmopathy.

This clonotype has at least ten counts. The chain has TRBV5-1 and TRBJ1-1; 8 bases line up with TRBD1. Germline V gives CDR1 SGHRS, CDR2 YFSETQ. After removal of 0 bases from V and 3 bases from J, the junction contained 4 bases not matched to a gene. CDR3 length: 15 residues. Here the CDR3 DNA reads TGCGCCAGCAGCTTGGGGGACAGGTCGTACACTGAAGCTTTCTTT. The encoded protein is CASSLGDRSYTEAFF.

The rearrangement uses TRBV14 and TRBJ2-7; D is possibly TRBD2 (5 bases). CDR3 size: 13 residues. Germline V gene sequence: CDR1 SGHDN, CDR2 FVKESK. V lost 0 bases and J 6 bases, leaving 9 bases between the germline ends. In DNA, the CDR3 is TGTGCCAGCAGCCAAGAAGAGGGATCCGAGCAGTACTTC. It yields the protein CASSQEEGSEQYF.

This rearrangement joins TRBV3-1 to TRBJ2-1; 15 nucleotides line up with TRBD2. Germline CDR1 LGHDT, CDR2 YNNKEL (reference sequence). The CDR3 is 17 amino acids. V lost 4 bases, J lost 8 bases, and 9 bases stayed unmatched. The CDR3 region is CASSPSGLAGGYHEQFF. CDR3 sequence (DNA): TGTGCCAGCAGCCCTTCCGGACTAGCGGGGGGGTATCATGAGCAGTTCTTC.

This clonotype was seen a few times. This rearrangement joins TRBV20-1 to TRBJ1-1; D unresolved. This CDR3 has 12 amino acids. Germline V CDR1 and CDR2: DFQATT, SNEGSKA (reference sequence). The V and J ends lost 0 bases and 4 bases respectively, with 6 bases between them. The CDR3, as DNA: TGCAGTGCTAGAGAACATTTCACTGAAGCTTTCTTT. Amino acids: CSAREHFTEAFF.

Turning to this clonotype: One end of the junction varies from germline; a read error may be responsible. The CDR3 spells CASGYSSPLHF. The CDR3 coding sequence is TGTGCTAGTGGTTATAGTTCACCCCTCCACTTT. The J gene is TRBJ1-6, the V gene TRBV12-5; D is undetermined. CDR1 and CDR2 from the germline V gene are LGHNT and FRNRAP. The CDR3 contains 11 residues.

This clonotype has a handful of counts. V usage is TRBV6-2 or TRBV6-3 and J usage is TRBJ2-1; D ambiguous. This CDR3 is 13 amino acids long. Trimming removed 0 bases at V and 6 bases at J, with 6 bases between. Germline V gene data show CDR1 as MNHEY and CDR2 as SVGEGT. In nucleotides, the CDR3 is TGTGCCAGCAGTTACTCGACCTTCAATGAGCAGTTCTTC. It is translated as CASSYSTFNEQFF.

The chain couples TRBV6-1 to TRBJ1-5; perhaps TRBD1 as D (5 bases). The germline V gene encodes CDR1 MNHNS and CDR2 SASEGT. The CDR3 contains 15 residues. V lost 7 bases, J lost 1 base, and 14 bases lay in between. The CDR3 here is CASKGGQASNQPQHF. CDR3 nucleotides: TGTGCCAGCAAGGGAGGACAAGCCAGCAATCAGCCCCAGCATTTT.

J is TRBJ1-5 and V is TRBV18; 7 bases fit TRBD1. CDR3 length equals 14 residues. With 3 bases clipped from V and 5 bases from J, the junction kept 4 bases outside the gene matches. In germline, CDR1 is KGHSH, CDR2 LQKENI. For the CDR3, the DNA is TGTGCCAGCTCACCGACGGGACAGTATCAGCCCCAGCATTTT. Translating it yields CASSPTGQYQPQHF.

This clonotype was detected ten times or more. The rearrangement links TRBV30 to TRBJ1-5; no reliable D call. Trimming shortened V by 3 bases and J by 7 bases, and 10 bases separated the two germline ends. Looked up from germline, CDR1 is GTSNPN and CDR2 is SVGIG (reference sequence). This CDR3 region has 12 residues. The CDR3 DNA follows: TGTGCCTGGAGCCCAGGAGCGCAGCCCCAGCATTTT. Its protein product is CAWSPGAQPQHF.

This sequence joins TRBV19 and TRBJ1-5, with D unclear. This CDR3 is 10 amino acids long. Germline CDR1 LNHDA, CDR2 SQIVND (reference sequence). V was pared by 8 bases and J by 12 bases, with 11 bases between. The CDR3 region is CASGDTVQHF. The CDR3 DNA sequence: TGTGCCAGTGGAGACACGGTCCAGCATTTT.

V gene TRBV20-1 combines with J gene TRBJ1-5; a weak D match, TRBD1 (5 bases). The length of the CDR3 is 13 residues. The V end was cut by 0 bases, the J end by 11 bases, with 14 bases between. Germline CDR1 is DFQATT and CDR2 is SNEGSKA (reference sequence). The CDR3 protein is CSARDRLEGSQHF. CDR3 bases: TGCAGTGCTAGAGATCGTCTGGAGGGGTCCCAGCATTTT.

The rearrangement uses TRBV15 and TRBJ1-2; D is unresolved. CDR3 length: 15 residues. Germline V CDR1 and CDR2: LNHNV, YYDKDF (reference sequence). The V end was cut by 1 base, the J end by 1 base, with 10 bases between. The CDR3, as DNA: TGTGCCACCAGCAGAGTAGTGCGCCTTAACTATGGCTACACCTTC. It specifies CATSRVVRLNYGYTF.

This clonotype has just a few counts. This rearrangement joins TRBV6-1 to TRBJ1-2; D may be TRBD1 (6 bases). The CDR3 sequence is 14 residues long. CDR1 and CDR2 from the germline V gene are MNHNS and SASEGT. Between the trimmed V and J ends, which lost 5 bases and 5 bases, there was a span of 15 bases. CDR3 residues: CASSSLGTRYGYTF. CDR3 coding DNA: TGTGCCAGCAGTTCCCTTGGGACACGTTATGGCTACACCTTC.

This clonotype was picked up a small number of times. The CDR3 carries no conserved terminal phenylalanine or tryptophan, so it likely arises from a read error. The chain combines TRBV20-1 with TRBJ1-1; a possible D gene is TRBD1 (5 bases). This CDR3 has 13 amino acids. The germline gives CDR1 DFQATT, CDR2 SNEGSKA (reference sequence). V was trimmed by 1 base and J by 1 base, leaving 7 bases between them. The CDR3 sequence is CSARGGRNTEAFL. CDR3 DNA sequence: TGCAGTGCTAGAGGGGGCCGGAACACTGAAGCTTTCCTT.

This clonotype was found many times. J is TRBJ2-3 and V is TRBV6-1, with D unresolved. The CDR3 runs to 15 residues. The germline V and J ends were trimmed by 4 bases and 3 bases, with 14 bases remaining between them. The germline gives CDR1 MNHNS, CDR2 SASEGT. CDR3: CASSVSRQKTDTQYF. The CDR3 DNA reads TGTGCCAGCAGTGTATCGAGGCAGAAAACAGATACGCAGTATTTT.

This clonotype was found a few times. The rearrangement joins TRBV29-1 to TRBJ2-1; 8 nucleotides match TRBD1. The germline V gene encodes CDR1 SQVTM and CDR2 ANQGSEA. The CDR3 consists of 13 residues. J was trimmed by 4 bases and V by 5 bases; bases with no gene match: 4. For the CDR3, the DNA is TGCAGCGTTTCTGGACAGGGTTACAATGAGCAGTTCTTC. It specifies CSVSGQGYNEQFF.

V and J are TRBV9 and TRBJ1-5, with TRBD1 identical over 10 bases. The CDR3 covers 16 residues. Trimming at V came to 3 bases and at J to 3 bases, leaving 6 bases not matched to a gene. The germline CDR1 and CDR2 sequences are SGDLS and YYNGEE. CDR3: CASSAGDRGYNQPQHF. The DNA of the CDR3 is TGTGCCAGCAGCGCAGGGGACAGGGGATACAATCAGCCCCAGCATTTT.